This TCR beta chain derives from a study of shared clonotypes between healthy human individuals. As to this clone: Its antigen is as yet unknown. The same CDR3 can be traced to other DNA sequences in this sample.

The study, taken as a whole, reports: The naive CD4 repertoires of several donors were compared, and approximately 5% of clonotypes were shared.

Germline loops: CDR1 SGDLS, CDR2 YYNGEE. The germline V and J ends were trimmed by 0 bases and 0 bases, with 5 bases remaining between them. This CDR3 comprises 14 residues. Replicate PCRs from sorted subsets contained about 0.2 ug DNA, which is 31,000 or so T cell genomes. Clones were read by immunoSEQ multiplex PCR, and TCRdb kept only the in-frame ones, dropping some. Here the sample spans roughly 720,000 clones, less than 95% being singletons. The TCR originated in a man between 18 and 35 years old in good health. Some clones in this sample may be carry-over from other donors' samples. Sequencing used memory CD8+ T cells from PBMCs. Subset meaning: CD45RO+ cells pooled with CCR7-negative TemRA cells. The chain uses TRBV9 and TRBJ2-3; D remains unclear. Here the CDR3 reads CASSVARSTDTQYF. CDR3 bases: TGTGCCAGCAGCGTAGCCCGCAGCACAGATACGCAGTATTTT.